The text below deals with one T cell receptor (beta chain). Germline V CDR1 and CDR2: MNHEY, SVGEGT. CDR3 length: 17 residues. J lost 8 bases, V lost 2 bases, and 15 bases had no gene match. Regions amplified from RNA transcripts were the TCR beta CDR3 regions. Initially, a first-round RT-PCR of the TCR CDR3 employed the HTBI primer set. TCRdb reanalysed the multiplex PCR reads using MiXCR and keeps one entry per CDR3 protein. The sample has hundreds of thousands of distinct CDR3 sequences; about 15% are singletons. The sample is drawn from a study of T cells in Graves' hyperthyroidism and ophthalmopathy.

This TCR derives from a woman aged 18-29 years with Graves' hyperthyroidism that later progressed to Graves' ophthalmopathy. The J gene is TRBJ2-1, the V gene TRBV6-2 or TRBV6-3; TRBD2 matches at 7 bases. Sequenced: blood. For the CDR3, the DNA is TGTGCCAGCAGTTACACCCCTCTAGCGGCTCTCCGCGATGAGCAGTTCTTC. It translates to CASSYTPLAALRDEQFF.